Listed below are T cell receptor beta chains from one sample, sequenced in a study of blood T cell repertoires in COVID-19. Profiled with immunoSEQ multiplex PCR; TCRdb holds only in-frame clones, not every one. In the table there are about 130,000 clones, around 89% of which are singletons. Sequencing was performed on peripheral blood. Receptor source: a man between 65 and 85 years old with active COVID-19. Each CDR3 is given with its conserved first and last residue. A row's size may be missing; if present it is once, few, many or a size class.

>15|TRBV3-1/TRBV3-2|NA|TRBJ2-1
CASSSSGTSPNEQFF
>10|TRBV20-1|NA|TRBJ1-2
CSVWEGGYTF
>12|TRBV7-2|once|TRBJ2-3
CASSPSLDTQYF
>16|TRBV4-1|NA|TRBJ2-7
CASSQYPAQGNYEQYF
>17|TRBV19|NA|TRBJ1-2
CASSIDTDRAPHYGYTF
>14|TRBV11-2|NA|TRBJ1-1
CASTFGEGNTEAFF
>13|TRBV7-3|few|TRBJ1-3
CASSLSSGNTIYF
>15|TRBV29-1|NA|TRBJ2-7
CSVLKLQGTSYEQYF
>17|TRBV25-1|NA|TRBJ2-2
CASSDLPGTGVSGELFF
>15|TRBV6-1|NA|TRBJ2-4
CASSDRGSSKNIQYF
>15|TRBV2|NA|TRBJ2-7
CASSEAQLLGGEQYF
>15|TRBV6-1|few|TRBJ2-4
CASSDDSLAKNIQYF
>19|TRBV18|NA|TRBJ2-2
CASSPRDRDSLLNTGELFF
>14|TRBV5-1|NA|TRBJ1-1
CASYESGLNTEAFF
>15|TRBV23-1|NA|TRBJ2-3
CASSQQREATDTQYF
>13|TRBV6-5|NA|TRBJ2-3
CASNREGTDTQYF
>17|TRBV9|NA|TRBJ2-1
CASSVELAGGTYNEQFF
>15|TRBV5-8|NA|TRBJ2-7
CASSSGLTRSYEQYF
>12|TRBV11-2|NA|TRBJ2-7
CANCNRGYEQYF
>18|TRBV7-2|NA|TRBJ2-5
CASSLVATAGGPRETQYF
>14|TRBV6-2/TRBV6-3|NA|TRBJ1-1
CASSLGQGGTEAFF
>15|TRBV7-9|NA|TRBJ2-7
CASRVGQTSGDAEYF
>15|TRBV7-2|NA|TRBJ2-3
CASSLGQSLSSRTYF